Below, 26 T cell receptor beta chains from the same sample are listed, as sequenced in a study of T cell responses to AZD1222 COVID-19 vaccine. The assay was immunoSEQ multiplex PCR, and TCRdb's table has in-frame clones only and misses some. The sample contains 95,000 to 100,000 clones, roughly 90% of which appear only once. The material sequenced was peripheral blood, taken on day 0 of AZD1222 vaccination. The receptors derive from an adult in good health.

This chain uses TRBV28 with TRBJ2-5; 10 bases match TRBD1. The CDR3 is 15 residues long. In germline, CDR1 is MDHEN, CDR2 SYDVKM. J was trimmed by 5 bases and V by 6 bases; bases with no gene match: 9. The CDR3, as DNA: TGTGCCAGCAGGTCCGGCGGGACAGGGGTCGAGACCCAGTACTTC. The encoded protein is CASRSGGTGVETQYF.

The genes are TRBV7-6 and TRBJ1-1, with D uncertain. This CDR3 is 13 amino acids long. Germline V gene sequence: CDR1 SGHVS, CDR2 FNYEAQ. V gave up 0 bases and J gave up 1 base, with 3 bases separating them. CDR3 amino acids: CASSLAENTEAFF. The DNA of the CDR3 is TGTGCCAGCAGCTTAGCCGAGAACACTGAAGCTTTCTTT.

The chain has TRBV7-3 and TRBJ1-1, with TRBD1 identical over 8 bases. This CDR3 spans 15 amino acids. The ends lost 5 bases at V and 5 bases at J; junction bases unmatched: 10. CDR1 and CDR2 (germline): SGHTA, FQGTGA. The DNA of the CDR3 is TGTGCCAGCAGCCGCCGGGGGACAGGAGTAACTGAAGCTTTCTTT. Translated, it gives CASSRRGTGVTEAFF.

The gene calls are TRBV11-2 and TRBJ1-3, with D maybe TRBD1 (5 bases). The germline V and J ends were trimmed by 5 bases and 0 bases, with 14 bases remaining between them. Germline CDR1 and CDR2: SGHAT and FQNNGV. The CDR3 is 16 residues long. CDR3 residues: CASSTPGPVSGNTIYF. The CDR3 DNA reads as TGTGCCAGCAGCACCCCGGGGCCGGTCTCTGGAAACACCATATATTTT.

The V and J genes are TRBV5-1 and TRBJ2-3; D ambiguous. Germline-derived CDR1 and CDR2 are SGHRS and YFSETQ. The CDR3 spans 15 residues. Trimming pared 0 bases from V and 6 bases from J, leaving 14 bases between. The CDR3 coding sequence is TGCGCCAGCAGCTTGGGTGCGGTTCCCCGGGATACGCAGTATTTT. This gives the protein CASSLGAVPRDTQYF.

The rearrangement links TRBV18 to TRBJ2-7; D is possibly TRBD1 (6 bases). The germline V gene has CDR1 KGHSH and CDR2 LQKENI. CDR3 length: 13 residues. The ends were cut back, 3 bases at V and 4 bases at J, with 10 bases in the middle. This CDR3 is CASSPKQGYEQYF. DNA of the CDR3: TGTGCCAGCTCACCGAAACAGGGATACGAGCAGTACTTC.

The V and J genes are TRBV25-1 and TRBJ2-1; no reliable D call. V was pared by 6 bases and J by 10 bases, with 10 bases between. CDR3 length: 11 residues. CDR1 MGHDK and CDR2 SYGVNS come from the germline V gene. The CDR3: CASRTPSEQFF. CDR3 nucleotides: TGTGCCAGCAGGACTCCCTCGGAGCAGTTCTTC.

The V gene is TRBV28, the J gene TRBJ2-7, with D hard to call. V lost 6 bases to trimming and J lost 2 bases, with 11 bases between them. This CDR3 comprises 13 residues. CDR1 and CDR2 from the germline V gene are MDHEN and SYDVKM. DNA for the CDR3: TGTGCCAGCAGCCCGGGTGGGACCTACGAGCAGTACTTC. Residues: CASSPGGTYEQYF.

CDR3 sequence: CASSSWDGANYGYTF. As DNA, the CDR3 is TGTGCCAGCAGTTCGTGGGACGGAGCTAACTATGGCTACACCTTC. The chain combines TRBV28 with TRBJ1-2; D is perhaps TRBD1 (5 bases). Per the germline V gene, CDR1 is MDHEN and CDR2 is SYDVKM. V lost 4 bases to trimming and J lost 0 bases, with 12 bases between them. This CDR3 has 15 amino acids.

The chain carries TRBV23-1 and TRBJ2-7, with 7 nucleotides matching TRBD1. TRBV23-1 is an ORF, and what it does is uncertain. This CDR3 contains 18 residues. J gave up 2 bases and V 2 bases, and 15 bases lay outside the gene matches. The CDR3 reads CASSQRSSRGQATYEQYF. CDR3 in DNA: TGCGCCAGCAGTCAACGGAGTTCGAGGGGGCAGGCTACCTACGAGCAGTACTTC.

This clone was recorded only once. The chain recombines TRBV5-1 with TRBJ2-7; the D gene is possibly TRBD1 (6 bases). This CDR3 spans 12 amino acids. In germline, CDR1 is SGHRS, CDR2 YFSETQ. The V end lost 0 bases, the J end lost 6 bases, and 7 bases lay between the germline ends. The CDR3 loop reads CASSLGRGEQYF. CDR3 DNA sequence: TGCGCCAGCAGCTTGGGCAGGGGCGAGCAGTACTTC.

This clone appeared a single time. The chain carries TRBV7-3 and TRBJ1-1, with D possibly TRBD1 on 5 matching bases. Germline lookup yields CDR1 SGHTA and CDR2 FQGTGA. The V gene lost 5 bases and the J gene lost 3 bases, with 19 bases spanning the gap. CDR3 length equals 16 residues. The CDR3 sequence is CASSREGPGWDTEAFF. DNA for the CDR3: TGTGCCAGCAGCCGGGAGGGGCCAGGGTGGGACACTGAAGCTTTCTTT. Based on the CDR3 plus reference TRBV7-3 and TRBJ1-1, the full variable domain is GAGVSQTPSNKVTEKGKYVELRCDPISGHTALYWYRQSLGQGPEFLIYFQGTGAADDSGLPNDRFFAVRPEGSVSTLKIQRTERGDSAVYLCASSREGPGWDTEAFFGQGTRLTVV.

The chain employs TRBV29-1 and TRBJ2-2; D is uncertain. The germline gives CDR1 SQVTM, CDR2 ANQGSEA. CDR3 size: 14 residues. Trimming removed 4 bases from V and 1 base from J, with 10 bases in between. CDR3 bases: TGCAGCGTTGTCACGTACCTGAACACCGGGGAGCTGTTTTTT. Its translation is CSVVTYLNTGELFF.

The rearrangement links TRBV28 to TRBJ1-6; D not resolved. CDR3 length equals 13 residues. Trimming pared 2 bases from V and 10 bases from J, leaving 9 bases between. Germline V gives CDR1 MDHEN, CDR2 SYDVKM. CDR3 sequence: CASSLSLGSPLHF. DNA for the CDR3: TGTGCCAGCAGTTTAAGCCTGGGGTCACCCCTCCACTTT.

The gene calls are TRBV29-1 and TRBJ2-2; no firm D call. With 5 bases removed from V and 2 bases from J, the gap between germline ends came to 3 bases. CDR3 length equals 11 residues. Germline assignment: CDR1 SQVTM and CDR2 ANQGSEA. CDR3 in amino acids: CSVSNTGELFF. The CDR3 region has the DNA TGCAGCGTTTCAAACACCGGGGAGCTGTTTTTT.

This chain connects TRBV2 to TRBJ2-1; tentatively, D is TRBD2 (5 bases). CDR1 SNHLY and CDR2 FYNNEI come from the germline V gene. CDR3 length: 12 amino acids. Trimming took 7 bases from V and 9 from J, leaving 13 bases between them. Written as DNA, the CDR3 is TGTGCCAGCAAGTGGGAGCTCCCTGAGCAGTTCTTC. Translated, it gives CASKWELPEQFF.

In this sample, this clone turned up a few times. The chain couples TRBV6-5 to TRBJ2-7, with TRBD1 matching 7 bases. This CDR3 has 16 amino acids. The V gene end was trimmed by 0 bases and the J gene end by 7 bases; junction bases not matched to a gene: 12. The germline V gene encodes CDR1 MNHEY and CDR2 SVGAGI. Here the CDR3 reads CASSYSRRGSSLEQYF. CDR3 in DNA: TGTGCCAGCAGTTACTCTCGCAGGGGGTCCTCCTTGGAGCAGTACTTC.

The chain employs TRBV28 and TRBJ1-1; 7 nucleotides agree with TRBD1. The CDR3 has 14 residues. Germline loops: CDR1 MDHEN, CDR2 SYDVKM. The trim removed 6 bases at V and 9 bases at J, leaving 13 bases unmatched. CDR3 nucleotides: TGTGCCAGCAGCCCCACGACAGGGCGCTATCAAGCTTTCTTT. Encoded protein: CASSPTTGRYQAFF.

V gene TRBV5-1 combines with J gene TRBJ2-3; 11 bases agree with TRBD1. V shed 0 bases and J 5 bases; nucleotides not matched to a gene: 5. Germline loops: CDR1 SGHRS, CDR2 YFSETQ. The CDR3 length is 16 residues. CDR3 in DNA: TGCGCCAGCAGCTTGGCCGGGACAGGGGGGCAAGATACGCAGTATTTT. Residues: CASSLAGTGGQDTQYF.

J is TRBJ2-3 and V is TRBV28, with 14 bases that match TRBD2. The CDR3 runs to 17 residues. Trimming took 6 bases from V and 5 from J; bases not matched to a gene: 10. Germline CDR1 reads MDHEN; CDR2 reads SYDVKM. In nucleotides, the CDR3 is TGTGCCAGCAGGGGGACTAGCGGGAGCCTCCGACGAGATACGCAGTATTTT. It codes for CASRGTSGSLRRDTQYF.

A single count supports this clone. The V call is TRBV4-3, the J call TRBJ2-3; TRBD2 matches at 14 bases. This CDR3 comprises 17 residues. Germline loops: CDR1 LGHNA, CDR2 YSLEER. The V gene end was trimmed by 0 bases and the J gene end by 9 bases; junction bases not matched to a gene: 8. Written as DNA, the CDR3 is TGCGCCAGCAGCCAAGATGTGGGCCGGACTAGCGGGAGGACGCAGTATTTT. Residues: CASSQDVGRTSGRTQYF.

The rearrangement joins TRBV2 to TRBJ1-2; TRBD1 might be the D (6 bases). Trimming took 4 bases from V and 4 from J, leaving 19 bases between them. The CDR3 is 16 amino acids. Germline-derived CDR1 and CDR2 are SNHLY and FYNNEI. The CDR3 region is CASSALTGPEGYGYTF. The CDR3 DNA is TGTGCCAGCAGTGCGCTTACAGGGCCAGAAGGCTATGGCTACACCTTC.

The rearrangement links TRBV19 to TRBJ1-4; D remains unclear. The V end lost 10 bases, the J end lost 7 bases, and 19 bases lay between the germline ends. CDR1 and CDR2 from the germline V gene are LNHDA and SQIVND (reference sequence). There are 14 residues in the CDR3. CDR3 sequence: CATAPNPEGEKLFF. In DNA form, the CDR3 reads TGTGCCACCGCCCCGAACCCAGAGGGTGAAAAACTGTTTTTT.

The V gene is TRBV4-2, the J gene TRBJ2-2, with TRBD2 matching over 14 bases. The CDR3 length is 20 residues. The germline V gene has CDR1 LGHNA and CDR2 YNFKEQ. Trimming at V came to 2 bases and at J to 1 base, leaving 9 bases not matched to a gene. CDR3 loop: CASSQLGGTSGSRNTGELFF. DNA for the CDR3: TGTGCCAGCAGCCAATTGGGAGGGACTAGCGGGAGTAGGAACACCGGGGAGCTGTTTTTT.

This chain uses TRBV5-1 with TRBJ2-2; the match to TRBD1 covers 9 bases. Germline CDR1 reads SGHRS; CDR2 reads YFSETQ. V shed 4 bases and J 1 base; nucleotides not matched to a gene: 2. The CDR3 covers 15 residues. This chain's CDR3 is CASSPGQGNTGELFF. The DNA for the CDR3 is TGCGCCAGCAGCCCGGGACAGGGGAACACCGGGGAGCTGTTTTTT.

The CDR3 reads CTSSRYYGGVAGRETQYF. CDR3 sequence (DNA): TGCACCAGCAGCCGATACTATGGCGGAGTGGCAGGGAGAGAGACCCAGTACTTC. The V call is TRBV1, the J call TRBJ2-5. TRBV1 is marked as a pseudogene. The CDR3 consists of 18 residues.